The 15 T cell receptor beta chains reported below all come from one sample, sequenced in a study of shared clonotypes between healthy human individuals. Produced via immunoSEQ multiplex PCR; TCRdb's table is partial and in-frame only. The sample records around 2,000,000 clones, just under 95% being singletons. Terminally differentiated effector memory CD45RA+ cells were left out of the naive CD8 fraction, which was CD45RO-negative and positively selected for CCR7. Sequencing used naive CD8+ T cells sorted from blood. These receptors all stem from a man aged 18-30 years in good health.

The V and J genes are TRBV5-1 and TRBJ2-7, with TRBD1 matching 7 bases. The J segment lost 3 bases and the V segment lost 3 bases, leaving 6 bases of the junction unmatched. Germline V gene sequence: CDR1 SGHRS, CDR2 YFSETQ. The CDR3 consists of 14 residues. The DNA of the CDR3 is TGCGCCAGCAGCTCCACAGGGGTGGTCTACGAGCAGTACTTC. Translating gives CASSSTGVVYEQYF.

The J gene is TRBJ1-6, the V gene TRBV6-1; possibly TRBD1 for D (6 bases). Germline values: CDR1 MNHNS, CDR2 SASEGT. The V end was cut by 1 base, the J end by 1 base, with 20 bases between. The CDR3 length is 20 residues. This CDR3 is CASSEVTGWDGGSYNSPLHF. The CDR3 DNA sequence: TGTGCCAGCAGTGAAGTAACAGGGTGGGACGGAGGGTCCTATAATTCACCCCTCCACTTT.

This clone was recorded only once. This chain uses TRBV19 with TRBJ2-3; D remains ambiguous. This CDR3 comprises 14 residues. The V end was cut by 5 bases, the J end by 3 bases, with 12 bases between. Germline CDR1 is LNHDA and CDR2 is SQIVND (reference sequence). The DNA of the CDR3 is TGTGCCAGTAGTTCCCCCCGAGTTACAGATACGCAGTATTTT. Amino acids: CASSSPRVTDTQYF.

This clone was found once. The J gene is TRBJ2-3, the V gene TRBV10-3; tentatively, D is TRBD2 (6 bases). V lost 2 bases and J lost 3, with 12 bases in between. The CDR3 runs 15 residues. Germline loops: CDR1 ENHRY, CDR2 SYGVKD. CDR3 residues: CAISEGLALTDTQYF. CDR3 nucleotide sequence: TGTGCCATCAGTGAGGGTCTAGCGTTAACAGATACGCAGTATTTT.

The J gene is TRBJ1-2, the V gene TRBV7-2; 7 nucleotides match TRBD1. The ends lost 5 bases at V and 2 bases at J; junction bases unmatched: 11. Germline CDR1 SGHTA, CDR2 FQGNSA. This CDR3 is built from 16 residues. The CDR3 sequence: CASSMDRFGSNYGYTF. The CDR3 coding sequence is TGTGCCAGCAGCATGGACAGGTTTGGTTCGAACTATGGCTACACCTTC.

The rearrangement uses TRBV7-9 and TRBJ2-1; 10 bases map to TRBD2. CDR1 is SEHNR, CDR2 FQNEAQ, per germline (reference sequence). V trimming: 2 bases; J trimming: 3 bases; junction bases outside the gene matches: 13. CDR3 length equals 19 residues. In DNA form, the CDR3 reads TGTGCCAGCAGCTTACCCTTACCAATAGCGGGAGGTTTCTACAATGAGCAGTTCTTC. Translated: CASSLPLPIAGGFYNEQFF.

The chain carries TRBV10-2 and TRBJ2-7; D gene uncertain. With 0 bases removed from V and 3 bases from J, the gap between germline ends came to 3 bases. The CDR3 runs to 12 residues. Germline values: CDR1 WSHSY, CDR2 SAAADI. The CDR3 DNA sequence: TGCGCCAGCAGTGAGTCCCGCTACGAGCAGTACTTC. Amino acid sequence: CASSESRYEQYF.

The V call is TRBV5-6, the J call TRBJ2-7; D perhaps matches TRBD1 (5 bases). V was cut by 5 bases and J by 7 bases, with 13 bases left in between. The CDR3 covers 12 residues. Germline V gives CDR1 SGHDT, CDR2 YYEEEE. CDR3 amino acids: CASRSRVDEQYF. The CDR3 DNA is TGTGCCAGCAGGTCCAGGGTGGATGAGCAGTACTTC.

The gene calls are TRBV28 and TRBJ2-1, with 9 bases lining up with TRBD1. V lost 2 bases to trimming and J lost 7 bases; unmatched junction nucleotides: 6. Germline V gene lookup returns CDR1 MDHEN and CDR2 SYDVKM. This CDR3 is built from 15 residues. The CDR3 nucleotides read TGTGCCAGCAGTTTAGGGGACAGGGTCGGTAATGAGCAGTTCTTC. This sequence encodes CASSLGDRVGNEQFF.

The genes are TRBV7-2 and TRBJ2-7; D gene uncertain. The CDR3 length is 12 residues. CDR1 is SGHTA, CDR2 FQGNSA, per germline. V was clipped by 5 bases and J by 4 bases, with 9 bases between them. DNA of the CDR3: TGTGCCAGCAGCCCCTTGGTGTACGAGCAGTACTTC. Amino acids: CASSPLVYEQYF. Variable domain in full (rest from reference TRBV7-2 and TRBJ2-7): GAGVSQSPSNKVTEKGKDVELRCDPISGHTALYWYRQSLGQGLEFLIYFQGNSAPDKSGLPSDRFSAERTGGSVSTLTIQRTQQEDSAVYLCASSPLVYEQYFGPGTRLTVT.

This clone was observed once. The CDR3 DNA follows: TGTGCCAGCAGCGATCCAAGAGAGAAGAACACCGGGGAGCTGTTTTTT. Amino acids: CASSDPREKNTGELFF. V usage is TRBV27 and J usage is TRBJ2-2; no reliable D call. V lost 6 bases and J lost 1, with 15 bases in between. The germline CDR1 and CDR2 sequences are MNHEY and SMNVEV (reference sequence). The CDR3 runs to 16 residues.

This chain joins TRBV6-4 and TRBJ2-7; D is ambiguous. The CDR3 has 16 residues. Looked up from germline, CDR1 is MRHNA and CDR2 is SNTAGT. The V end was cut by 2 bases, the J end by 3 bases, with 17 bases between. CDR3 DNA sequence: TGTGCCAGCAGTGACATGGTGCGACACTTCCTCTACGAGCAGTACTTC. This encodes CASSDMVRHFLYEQYF.

This chain links TRBV15 with TRBJ1-4; D gene ambiguous. Germline V CDR1 and CDR2: LNHNV, YYDKDF (reference sequence). The length of the CDR3 is 14 residues. Trimming stripped 5 bases from V and 2 bases from J, with 9 bases between. DNA of the CDR3: TGTGCCACCAGCGTGTCCGGGACTAATGAAAAACTGTTTTTT. As protein: CATSVSGTNEKLFF.

This chain uses TRBV4-1 with TRBJ2-7; 9 bases map to TRBD2. The CDR3 loop spans 16 amino acids. Looked up from germline, CDR1 is MGHRA and CDR2 is YSYEKL. V was clipped by 3 bases and J by 5 bases; unmatched bases: 11. The CDR3 coding sequence is TGCGCCAGCAGCCAGGGACGGCGGGAGGGCCACGACGAGCAGTACTTC. It encodes CASSQGRREGHDEQYF.

A note on this clone: This sample includes further DNA sequences coding for the same CDR3. The chain uses TRBV27 and TRBJ2-7; D uncertain. CDR3 length equals 13 residues. Germline-derived CDR1 and CDR2 are MNHEY and SMNVEV (reference sequence). The V and J ends lost 3 bases and 4 bases respectively, with 10 bases between them. The CDR3, as DNA: TGTGCCAGCAGTTTTAGGGTTTCGTACGAGCAGTACTTC. Its translation: CASSFRVSYEQYF.